Listed here are 3 T cell receptor beta chains from one sample, sequenced in a study of T cells in Graves' hyperthyroidism and ophthalmopathy. Researchers took RNA transcripts and amplified the TCR beta CDR3 regions from them. In the first-round RT-PCR of the TCR CDR3, the HTBI primer set was used. TCRdb fed the multiplex PCR reads into MiXCR, producing one record per CDR3 protein. The table shows approximately 370,000 distinct CDR3 sequences, with approximately 17% occurring only once. Sequenced: blood. The receptors shown here come from a woman aged 25 to 39 with Graves' hyperthyroidism that later progressed to Graves' ophthalmopathy.

This clonotype occurred a few times. The chain links TRBV10-3 to TRBJ1-2; 10 bases map to TRBD1. Looked up from germline, CDR1 is ENHRY and CDR2 is SYGVKD. V lost 6 bases, J lost 8 bases, and 9 bases stayed unmatched. The CDR3 is 14 amino acids. CDR3 sequence reads: CAISGGQGPYGYTF. For the CDR3, the DNA is TGTGCCATCAGCGGGGGACAGGGGCCCTACGGCTACACCTTC.

The table lists this clonotype with many counts. The rearrangement joins TRBV6-6 to TRBJ1-1, with D perhaps TRBD1 (5 bases). CDR1 is MNHNY and CDR2 is SVGAGI in the germline V gene (reference sequence). This CDR3 has 14 residues. The V gene lost 2 bases and the J gene lost 2 bases, with 9 bases spanning the gap. The CDR3 coding sequence is TGTGCCAGCAGTTACGTGGGGGTCAACACTGAAGCTTTCTTT. The encoded protein is CASSYVGVNTEAFF.

Note on this clonotype: It may be a read error: a sequence one base away is much more abundant. The chain's CDR3 is CSARDPLLADSYNEQFF. CDR3 nucleotide sequence: TGCAGTGCTAGAGACCCCCTGCTAGCGGACTCCTACAATGAGCAGTTCTTC. V is TRBV20-1 and J is TRBJ2-1; 7 bases match TRBD2. This CDR3 contains 17 residues. Germline V CDR1 and CDR2: DFQATT, SNEGSKA (reference sequence). V gave up 0 bases and J gave up 0 bases; unmatched junction bases: 8.